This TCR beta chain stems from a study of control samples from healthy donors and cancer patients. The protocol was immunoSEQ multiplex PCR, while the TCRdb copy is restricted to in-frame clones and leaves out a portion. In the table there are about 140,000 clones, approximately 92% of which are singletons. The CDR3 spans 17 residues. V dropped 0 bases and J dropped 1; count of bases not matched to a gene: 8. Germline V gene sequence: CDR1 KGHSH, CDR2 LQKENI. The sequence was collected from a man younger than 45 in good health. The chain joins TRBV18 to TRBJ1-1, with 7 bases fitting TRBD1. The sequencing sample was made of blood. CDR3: CASSPPFLGGSNTEAFF. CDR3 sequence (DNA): TGTGCCAGCTCACCACCTTTCTTAGGGGGCTCGAACACTGAAGCTTTCTTT.